These 28 T cell receptor beta chains share one sample of origin, sequenced in a study of T-cell memory formation after mild COVID-19. TCRdb processed the 5' RACE reads anew with MiXCR; each CDR3 protein has one entry. The sample includes roughly 150,000 distinct CDR3 sequences, approximately 26% of them seen just once. Source material: PBMCs or a T cell subset sorted from them (not recorded which). Receptor source: an adult woman who had mild COVID-19 (a few samples of this study predate the infection). Cell type and time point are not known.

This clonotype was observed a handful of times. This chain connects TRBV4-1 to TRBJ1-5, with D tentatively TRBD1 (6 bases). The germline gives CDR1 MGHRA, CDR2 YSYEKL. This CDR3 is 13 amino acids long. The V and J ends lost 11 bases and 5 bases respectively, with 16 bases between them. The CDR3 protein is CASAIQGDQPQHF. DNA of the CDR3: TGCGCCTCCGCTATACAGGGAGATCAGCCCCAGCATTTT.

The chain combines TRBV2 with TRBJ2-3; the match to TRBD1 covers 7 bases. This CDR3 comprises 16 residues. V lost 6 bases to trimming and J lost 1 base; unmatched junction nucleotides: 10. Germline V gene data show CDR1 as SNHLY and CDR2 as FYNNEI. The CDR3 region has the DNA TGTGCCAGCAGCCGGGACCGGGACAGAGGCACAGATACGCAGTATTTT. It codes for CASSRDRDRGTDTQYF.

The chain is built from TRBV7-9 and TRBJ2-7; D is uncertain. Germline CDR1 is SEHNR and CDR2 is FQNEAQ (reference sequence). This CDR3 is built from 13 residues. The ends were cut back, 4 bases at V and 5 bases at J, with 12 bases in the middle. Here the CDR3 reads CASSSWTVHEQYF. The CDR3 DNA reads TGTGCCAGCAGCTCCTGGACGGTACACGAGCAGTACTTC. Filled out from reference TRBV7-9 and TRBJ2-7, the complete variable domain reads DTGVSQNPRHKITKRGQNVTFRCDPISEHNRLYWYRQTLGQGPEFLTYFQNEAQLEKSRLLSDRFSAERPKGSFSTLEIQRTEQGDSAMYLCASSSWTVHEQYFGPGTRLTVT.

This clonotype turned up a few times. The genes are TRBV7-9 and TRBJ2-5, with a tentative D call TRBD2 (5 bases). Per germline, CDR1 SEHNR and CDR2 FQNEAQ (reference sequence). The CDR3 runs 16 residues. The germline V and J ends were trimmed by 5 bases and 5 bases, with 21 bases remaining between them. The CDR3 region has the DNA TGTGCCAGCAGCCCCCGGACTCGCCCAAGTGAGGAGACCCAGTACTTC. This gives the protein CASSPRTRPSEETQYF. The entire variable domain, with the rest obtained from reference TRBV7-9 and TRBJ2-5, is as follows: DTGVSQNPRHKITKRGQNVTFRCDPISEHNRLYWYRQTLGQGPEFLTYFQNEAQLEKSRLLSDRFSAERPKGSFSTLEIQRTEQGDSAMYLCASSPRTRPSEETQYFGPGTRLLVL.

The V call is TRBV6-4, the J call TRBJ2-2; 7 nucleotides match TRBD2. The CDR3 length is 13 residues. Trimming took 5 bases from V and 3 from J; bases not matched to a gene: 0. Germline V gene lookup returns CDR1 MRHNA and CDR2 SNTAGT. CDR3 loop: CASSSGDTGELFF. The CDR3 region has the DNA TGTGCCAGCAGTAGCGGGGACACCGGGGAGCTGTTTTTT.

The gene calls are TRBV6-2 or TRBV6-3 and TRBJ2-1; the D gene is possibly TRBD2 (5 bases). V was pared by 3 bases and J by 7 bases, with 7 bases between. The CDR3 covers 12 residues. Germline V lookup: CDR1 MNHEY, CDR2 SVGEGT. The chain's CDR3 is CASSYIANEQFF. In DNA, the CDR3 is TGTGCCAGCAGTTATATAGCGAATGAGCAGTTCTTC.

Only a few counts were recorded for this clonotype. The chain joins TRBV19 to TRBJ2-7, with a tentative D call TRBD2 (5 bases). The CDR3 has 14 amino acids. Trimming left V 10 bases short and J 2 bases short, with 18 bases between. Germline loops: CDR1 LNHDA, CDR2 SQIVND (reference sequence). The CDR3 coding sequence is TGTGCCACCTCCGAGGGAGTTGGGGCCTACGAGCAGTACTTC. Amino acid sequence: CATSEGVGAYEQYF.

This clonotype was recorded many times. The junction and the germline gene differ at one end; a read error may be behind it. V is TRBV7-9 and J is TRBJ2-1, with D maybe TRBD1 (6 bases). The CDR3 runs to 10 residues. Germline CDR1 is SEHNR and CDR2 is FQNEAQ (reference sequence). The CDR3 DNA reads as TGTGCCAGCAGCTTAGACGACAGGCCGTTC. Residues: CASSLDDRPF.

This clonotype came up a few times. The chain is built from TRBV5-1 and TRBJ2-7; D ambiguous. From germline, CDR1 is SGHRS and CDR2 YFSETQ. The CDR3 runs 11 residues. The V end lost 3 bases, the J end lost 5 bases, and 6 bases lay between the germline ends. CDR3 residues: CASSSEDEQYF. CDR3 in DNA: TGCGCCAGCAGCTCGGAAGACGAGCAGTACTTC.

This clonotype has ten or more counts. The J gene is TRBJ1-1, the V gene TRBV5-1, with D possibly TRBD1 on 5 matching bases. Between the trimmed V and J ends, which lost 0 bases and 4 bases, there was a span of 13 bases. Per germline, CDR1 SGHRS and CDR2 YFSETQ. The CDR3 covers 15 residues. The CDR3 DNA reads as TGCGCCAGCAGCTTGGGCGGGGACGGGGGCACTGAAGCTTTCTTT. Its translation is CASSLGGDGGTEAFF.

This chain uses TRBV4-2 with TRBJ1-1, with D possibly being TRBD1 (6 bases). Germline loops: CDR1 LGHNA, CDR2 YNFKEQ. The V end was cut by 4 bases, the J end by 1 base, with 10 bases between. CDR3 length: 14 residues. The CDR3 nucleotides read TGTGCCAGCAGCCCCGGACAGTCGAACACTGAAGCTTTCTTT. Amino acids: CASSPGQSNTEAFF.

This clonotype was seen a few times. DNA of the CDR3: TGTGCCAGCAGTTTAGGGGGGGGAGCTTTGACCCAGTACTTC. Its translation is CASSLGGGALTQYF. The genes are TRBV27 and TRBJ2-5; 7 bases match TRBD2. The V segment lost 2 bases and the J segment 7 bases; nucleotides outside the gene matches: 7. The CDR3 totals 14 residues. Looked up from germline, CDR1 is MNHEY and CDR2 is SMNVEV (reference sequence).

This clonotype was counted only a few times. This chain connects TRBV5-8 to TRBJ1-2; D perhaps matches TRBD1 (6 bases). CDR1 and CDR2 from the germline V gene are SGHTS and YDEGEE. Between the trimmed V and J ends, which lost 0 bases and 6 bases, there was a span of 9 bases. This CDR3 has 13 residues. The DNA of the CDR3 is TGTGCCAGCAGCTTGGACCAGGGGAATGGCTACACCTTC. The encoded protein is CASSLDQGNGYTF.

The chain is built from TRBV27 and TRBJ1-5; 7 positions agree with TRBD1. Germline V lookup: CDR1 MNHEY, CDR2 SMNVEV (reference sequence). Trimming cost V 4 bases and J 1 base; bases outside gene matches: 1. The CDR3 consists of 14 residues. Here the CDR3 DNA reads TGTGCCAGCAGTTCGACAGGGAGCAATCAGCCCCAGCATTTT. Amino acid sequence: CASSSTGSNQPQHF.

This sequence joins TRBV27 and TRBJ2-2; TRBD2 aligns across 9 bases. Germline CDR1 and CDR2: MNHEY and SMNVEV (reference sequence). The CDR3 has 15 amino acids. V was pared by 9 bases and J by 6 bases, with 11 bases of the junction left unmatched. The CDR3 sequence is CARSPGLARPGELFF. The CDR3 region has the DNA TGTGCCAGAAGTCCGGGACTAGCTCGGCCCGGGGAGCTGTTTTTT.

The rearrangement joins TRBV12-3 or TRBV12-4 to TRBJ2-3, with D unclear. V was pared by 1 base and J by 4 bases, with 9 bases between. This CDR3 contains 14 residues. For the CDR3, the DNA is TGTGCCAGCAGTTTAGGGACCTTGCCAGATACGCAGTATTTT. This codes for CASSLGTLPDTQYF.

The chain combines TRBV4-3 with TRBJ2-7; D ambiguous. Per germline, CDR1 LGHNA and CDR2 YSLEER. V was cut by 0 bases and J by 2 bases, with 5 bases left in between. This CDR3 contains 13 residues. The CDR3 sequence is CASSQDPTYEQYF. CDR3 coding DNA: TGCGCCAGCAGCCAAGATCCCACCTACGAGCAGTACTTC.

The table lists this clonotype with many counts. The rearrangement links TRBV7-3 to TRBJ2-2, with D tentatively TRBD1 (6 bases). Germline values: CDR1 SGHTA, CDR2 FQGTGA. The CDR3 has 13 amino acids. V lost 5 bases and J lost 4, with 8 bases in between. The CDR3 DNA sequence: TGTGCCAGCAGCCCGACAGGCACCGGGGAGCTGTTTTTT. Amino acids: CASSPTGTGELFF.

The V and J genes are TRBV23-1 and TRBJ2-3; TRBD2 matches 13 bases. TRBV23-1 is an ORF for which the function is uncertain. CDR3 size: 15 residues. The trim removed 4 bases at V and 5 bases at J, leaving 3 bases unmatched. CDR3: CASSPTSGGRDTQYF. The CDR3 DNA reads as TGCGCCAGCAGTCCGACTAGCGGGGGGCGAGATACGCAGTATTTT.

The V and J genes are TRBV5-6 and TRBJ1-2; a weak D match, TRBD1 (5 bases). V lost 4 bases, J lost 0 bases, and 10 bases lay in between. CDR3 length: 14 residues. CDR1 SGHDT and CDR2 YYEEEE come from the germline V gene. CDR3 amino acids: CASSPQDTNYGYTF. The CDR3 DNA follows: TGTGCCAGCAGCCCACAGGACACTAACTATGGCTACACCTTC.

The V call is TRBV12-3 or TRBV12-4, the J call TRBJ1-5, with TRBD1 as a possible D gene (6 bases). This CDR3 has 14 residues. Trimming took 6 bases from V and 10 from J, leaving 19 bases between them. In nucleotides, the CDR3 is TGTGCCAGCAGCCAGACGGTCCAGGGGTATCCCCAGCATTTT. Amino acids: CASSQTVQGYPQHF.

The chain is built from TRBV29-1 and TRBJ1-5, with D perhaps TRBD1 (6 bases). Germline CDR1 and CDR2: SQVTM and ANQGSEA. This CDR3 is 12 amino acids long. The CDR3 spells CSAGGGGQPQHF. DNA for the CDR3: TGCAGTGCTGGTGGGGGCGGTCAGCCCCAGCATTTT.

This clonotype was observed a handful of times. This chain uses TRBV7-6 with TRBJ2-1, with 14 bases that match TRBD2. Germline values: CDR1 SGHVS, CDR2 FNYEAQ. There are 23 residues in the CDR3. With V trimmed by 4 bases and J by 5 bases, 25 bases remained unmatched. For the CDR3, the DNA is TGTGCCAGCAGCTCGGACAGGGATCCGCCGTTTGAGACTAGCGGGGGGGTGAACAATGAGCAGTTCTTC. Translated: CASSSDRDPPFETSGGVNNEQFF.

V and J are TRBV12-3 or TRBV12-4 and TRBJ1-1, with a weak D call TRBD1 (6 bases). The V gene lost 5 bases and the J gene lost 2 bases, with 12 bases spanning the gap. The CDR3 consists of 14 residues. CDR3 amino acids: CASSVQGLNTEAFF. The CDR3 bases are TGTGCCAGCAGTGTACAGGGCCTTAACACTGAAGCTTTCTTT.

This clonotype appeared a few times. The chain employs TRBV24-1 and TRBJ1-1; D is perhaps TRBD1 (6 bases). CDR1 KGHDR and CDR2 SFDVKD come from the germline V gene. Trimming took off 7 bases at V and 8 bases at J, with 10 bases between the two ends. The CDR3 is 11 residues long. DNA of the CDR3: TGTGCCACCAGCCAGGGGATGGAAGCTTTCTTT. Amino acid sequence: CATSQGMEAFF.

The chain recombines TRBV5-4 with TRBJ2-1, with 14 bases matching TRBD2. The germline V gene encodes CDR1 SGHNT and CDR2 YYREEE (reference sequence). After removal of 5 bases from V and 4 bases from J, the junction contained 11 bases not matched to a gene. This CDR3 is 18 amino acids long. The CDR3 sequence: CASSFRLAGGPSYNEQFF. CDR3 coding DNA: TGTGCCAGCAGTTTTAGACTAGCGGGGGGGCCGAGTTACAATGAGCAGTTCTTC.

V usage is TRBV5-1 and J usage is TRBJ1-1; D is ambiguous. Germline CDR1 SGHRS, CDR2 YFSETQ. The CDR3 has 15 residues. V dropped 3 bases and J dropped 1 base, with 13 bases sitting between them. This chain's CDR3 is CASSSAWTANTEAFF. The CDR3 DNA is TGCGCCAGCAGCTCCGCATGGACGGCGAACACTGAAGCTTTCTTT.

V and J are TRBV2 and TRBJ1-4; a possible D gene is TRBD1 (5 bases). V lost 0 bases to trimming and J lost 6 bases, with 11 bases between them. CDR1 is SNHLY and CDR2 is FYNNEI in the germline V gene. The CDR3 loop spans 15 amino acids. This CDR3 is CASSEAARVDEKLFF. DNA of the CDR3: TGTGCCAGCAGTGAAGCGGCCAGGGTTGATGAAAAACTGTTTTTT.